What follows describes a single TCR beta chain. Its antigen is not identified. With baseline, cycle 4 day 1, and cycle 7 day 1 as timepoints, blood was sampled. This sample is part of a study of OX40 agonist ivuxolimab in advanced cancers. Study summary: The diagnoses of dose-escalation patients were hepatocellular carcinoma, melanoma, renal cell or head and neck cancer. A male proportion of over 75% was recorded, with mean age 60 years and range roughly 23 to 79. Findings and limits, study-wide: Relative to CD4+ cells, CD8+ T cells on average had more expanded clones.

TCRdb's table, derived via immunoSEQ multiplex PCR, lists solely in-frame clones and lacks some. The sample has roughly 42,000 clones; around nine tenths are singletons. This TCR was recovered from an adult with an advanced solid tumor such as melanoma, head and neck, liver or kidney cancer. This specimen was CD4+ or CD8+ T cells sorted from blood, taken in a trial of the OX40 agonist ivuxolimab.

For the CDR3, the DNA is TGTGCCAGCAGCGTAGATGAGGGCATCGCCTACGAGCAGTACTTC. Translation: CASSVDEGIAYEQYF. The chain recombines TRBV9 with TRBJ2-7; maybe TRBD2 (5 bases). This CDR3 has 15 residues. V was trimmed by 0 bases and J by 2 bases, leaving 12 bases between them. The germline gives CDR1 SGDLS, CDR2 YYNGEE.